This T cell receptor (beta chain) is drawn from a study of OX40 agonist ivuxolimab in advanced cancers. Study summary: Aged about 20 to 80 with a mean of approximately 57 years, they were around 85% male. Study conclusions and caveats: Among the least clonally expanded were partial responders at 0.1-3.0 mg/kg. Expanded clones were, on average, more numerous among CD8+ T cells than CD4+.

The germline CDR1 and CDR2 sequences are KGHSH and LQKENI. Trimming took off 6 bases at V and 8 bases at J, with 28 bases between the two ends. The CDR3 runs to 17 residues. Comment on this clone: Antigen unknown.

Sequencing was performed with immunoSEQ multiplex PCR; in TCRdb, only in-frame clones are kept and a portion is missing. Of tens of thousands of clones in the sample, approximately 84% are singletons; the top ten hold about 6.8%. The chain recombines TRBV18 with TRBJ1-1; D not certain. This clonotype was sampled from an adult with an advanced solid tumor such as melanoma, head and neck, liver or kidney cancer. The sequencing here drew on CD4+ or CD8+ T cells sorted from blood, taken in a trial of the OX40 agonist ivuxolimab. CDR3 loop: CASSQSLPDSPLSEAFF. As DNA, the CDR3 is TGTGCCAGCTCGCAAAGCCTACCGGACTCCCCGCTCTCGGAAGCTTTCTTT. Looking up the rest from reference TRBV18 and TRBJ1-1 gives the full variable domain: NAGVMQNPRHLVRRRGQEARLRCSPMKGHSHVYWYRQLPEEGLKFMVYLQKENIIDESGMPKERFSAEFPKEGPSILRIQQVVRGDSAAYFCASSQSLPDSPLSEAFFGQGTRLTVV.